This T cell receptor beta chain was documented in a study of blood T cell repertoires in COVID-19. At the level of the study: PBMCs, B-cell-depleted T cells, or T cells provided the cDNA or gDNA that made up the material.

Clones were sequenced by immunoSEQ multiplex PCR, and TCRdb holds only the in-frame ones, with some missing. The repertoire includes some 260,000 clones, around 90% of them detected once, and around 1.5% sits in the top ten. CDR3 length equals 15 residues. V was trimmed by 2 bases and J by 4 bases, leaving 13 bases between them. Germline CDR1 is SGHRS and CDR2 is YFSETQ. This TCR came from a man aged 80 or over with acute or convalescent COVID-19. This chain links TRBV5-1 with TRBJ1-5; D remains unclear. The sample taken for sequencing was peripheral blood. CDR3 loop: CASSFSPDRNQPQHF. The CDR3 coding sequence is TGCGCCAGCAGCTTTAGCCCCGATAGGAATCAGCCCCAGCATTTT.